The count of the clone carrying this TCR beta chain is one. Trimming cost V 2 bases and J 6 bases, with 11 bases left between them. Germline CDR1 reads MNHEY; CDR2 reads SMNVEV (reference sequence). The CDR3 contains 14 residues. The sample comes from a study of T cell responses to AZD1222 COVID-19 vaccine. Doses given second, at about 4 or about 12 weeks, were pooled. Measured with immunoSEQ multiplex PCR; TCRdb has only the in-frame clones, and not every one. Of fewer than 120,000 clones detected, about 94% appear once; the ten largest clones hold 2.5% to 3%. The clonotype originates from an adult who received the AZD1222 COVID-19 vaccine. The material sequenced was peripheral blood, taken 28 days after the second AZD1222 dose. The rearrangement joins TRBV27 to TRBJ2-1, with D maybe TRBD2 (6 bases). CDR3 region: CASSLRGTGNEQFF. DNA of the CDR3: TGTGCCAGCAGTTTACGTGGGACTGGCAATGAGCAGTTCTTC.